A selection of T cell receptor beta chains follows, all from one sample in a study of tumor-infiltrating lymphocytes in oesophageal squamous cell carcinoma. TCRdb itself ran the PCR reads through MiXCR, one entry per CDR3 protein. The sample has 12,000 or so distinct CDR3 sequences, around 52% seen once; the top ten hold less than 55%. Sequenced material: esophageal tumor tissue. These receptors all come from a female donor with esophageal squamous cell carcinoma. Each CDR3 is given with its conserved first and last residue. Each record gives: V gene, CDR3 length, J gene, clone size, D gene, CDR3 protein, CDR3 DNA. A D gene is named only where the DNA matches it firmly. Clone size, where shown, is once, few, many, or a class for clones that have expanded.

TRBV10-3	14	TRBJ2-7	-	-	CAISESEGFYEQYF	TGTGCCATCAGTGAGTCCGAAGGGTTCTACGAGCAGTACTTC
TRBV28	13	TRBJ1-5	-	-	CASSSRSNQPQHF	TGTGCCAGCAGCTCGCGGAGCAATCAGCCCCAGCATTTT
TRBV7-2	15	TRBJ2-1	-	-	CASSRDRRSYNEQFF	TGTGCCAGCAGCCGGGACCGTCGTTCCTACAATGAGCAGTTCTTC
TRBV7-2	13	TRBJ1-2	-	-	CASSFQGSGGYTF	TGTGCCAGCAGCTTCCAGGGGTCGGGTGGCTACACCTTC
TRBV7-6	14	TRBJ2-5	-	TRBD1	CASSLRRQGETQYF	TGTGCCAGCAGCTTGCGGAGACAGGGAGAGACCCAGTACTTC
TRBV27	16	TRBJ1-1	once	-	CASGSGAGAMNTEAFF	TGTGCCAGCGGGAGCGGGGCAGGGGCTATGAACACTGAAGCTTTCTTT
TRBV7-4	13	TRBJ2-7	-	-	CASSPTRSYEQYF	TGTGCCAGCAGTCCCACTAGGTCCTACGAGCAGTACTTC
TRBV7-9	14	TRBJ1-1	-	TRBD1	CASSSQGGNTEAFF	TGTGCCAGCAGCTCACAGGGGGGAAACACTGAAGCTTTCTTT
TRBV7-8	17	TRBJ2-7	few	TRBD1	CASSLAPTGRWYYEQYF	TGTGCCAGCAGCTTAGCGCCGACAGGGAGATGGTACTACGAGCAGTACTTC
TRBV12-3/TRBV12-4	16	TRBJ2-5	-	-	CASSLTVTLYQETQYF	TGTGCCAGCAGTTTGACAGTGACTTTGTACCAAGAGACCCAGTACTTC
TRBV7-9	14	TRBJ1-1	few	-	CASREMGGITEAFF	TGTGCCAGCAGAGAGATGGGGGGAATCACTGAAGCTTTCTTT
TRBV7-4	12	TRBJ2-7	-	-	CASSFFSYEQYF	TGTGCCAGCAGCTTCTTCTCCTACGAGCAGTACTTC
TRBV6-1	13	TRBJ2-3	medium-sized	-	CASSSQAGDTQYF	TGTGCCAGCAGTTCCCAGGCGGGGGATACGCAGTATTTT
TRBV5-3	16	TRBJ2-2	-	TRBD1	CASSGWDRGTTGELFF	TGTGCCAGCAGCGGTTGGGACAGGGGAACGACCGGGGAGCTGTTTTTT
TRBV7-2	20	TRBJ2-4	once	TRBD2	CASSPLGLAGGPWAKNIQYF	TGTGCCAGCAGCCCTCTGGGACTAGCGGGGGGGCCATGGGCCAAAAACATTCAGTACTTC
TRBV7-8	13	TRBJ2-1	few	TRBD2	CVTKRGRNNEQFF	TGTGTCACAAAGCGGGGGAGGAACAATGAGCAGTTCTTC
TRBV7-6	15	TRBJ1-4	-	-	CASSSRTGHTEKLFF	TGTGCCAGCAGCTCACGAACGGGACACACGGAAAAACTGTTTTTT
TRBV7-6	12	TRBJ2-7	once	-	CASSSGNNEQYF	TGTGCCAGCAGCTCCGGGAACAATGAGCAGTACTTC
TRBV7-9	13	TRBJ2-1	-	TRBD1	CASSLGDSNEQFF	TGTGCCAGCAGCTTAGGGGACAGCAATGAGCAGTTCTTC
TRBV5-6	16	TRBJ2-7	-	-	CASSLDTTLVGYEQYF	TGTGCCAGCAGCTTGGATACAACACTAGTTGGCTACGAGCAGTACTTC
TRBV6-4	14	TRBJ2-5	once	-	CASTPGPTQETQYF	TGTGCCAGCACCCCGGGTCCTACGCAAGAGACCCAGTACTTC
TRBV12-3/TRBV12-4	13	TRBJ2-1	-	-	CASIKGDVGEQFF	TGTGCCAGCATCAAGGGGGACGTAGGGGAGCAGTTCTTC
TRBV7-3	14	TRBJ2-1	few	-	CASSPLLSSSEQFF	TGTGCCAGCAGCCCACTTCTTTCTAGCTCTGAGCAGTTCTTC
TRBV7-6	16	TRBJ2-1	-	-	CASSLGIALGYNEQFF	TGTGCCAGCAGCTTAGGTATCGCGTTGGGCTACAATGAGCAGTTCTTC
TRBV7-3	16	TRBJ2-3	few	-	CASSLYGIGDADTQYF	TGTGCCAGCAGCTTATATGGCATTGGGGATGCAGATACGCAGTATTTT
TRBV11-2	14	TRBJ2-7	-	TRBD1	CASSTVQGFYEQYF	TGTGCCAGCAGCACCGTACAGGGGTTCTACGAGCAGTACTTC
TRBV7-8	13	TRBJ2-2	-	-	CASSPVGTGELFF	TGTGCCAGCAGCCCTGTTGGCACCGGGGAGCTGTTTTTT
TRBV7-9	13	TRBJ2-1	-	-	CASSLDERLGQFF	TGTGCCAGCAGCTTAGATGAGCGGTTGGGGCAGTTCTTC
TRBV3-1	14	TRBJ2-7	-	TRBD1	CASSHSRGWYEQYF	TGTGCCAGCAGCCATTCCAGGGGGTGGTACGAGCAGTACTTC
TRBV7-2	17	TRBJ2-7	few	TRBD2	CASSLAGTSGFQYEQYF	TGTGCCAGCAGCTTAGCTGGGACTAGCGGGTTTCAGTACGAGCAGTACTTC
TRBV7-2	13	TRBJ2-5	many	TRBD2	CASTFTGGETQYF	TGTGCCAGCACTTTTACGGGGGGAGAGACCCAGTACTTC
TRBV7-2	13	TRBJ2-5	-	-	CASSLGVGETQYF	TGTGCCAGCAGCTTAGGGGTCGGAGAGACCCAGTACTTC
TRBV5-5	12	TRBJ1-6	few	-	CASSLGASPLHF	TGTGCCAGCAGCTTGGGAGCCTCACCCCTCCACTTT
TRBV7-6	16	TRBJ2-3	-	-	CASSLDSSWGTDTQYF	TGTGCCAGCAGCTTAGATTCCAGCTGGGGCACAGATACGCAGTATTTT
TRBV7-2	13	TRBJ2-2	few	-	CASSPQNTGELFF	TGTGCCAGCAGCCCCCAGAACACCGGGGAGCTGTTTTTT
TRBV7-2	12	TRBJ2-7	few	-	CASSLAPYEQYF	TGTGCCAGCAGCTTAGCGCCCTACGAGCAGTACTTC
TRBV7-6	13	TRBJ2-1	few	-	CASSFQSYNEQFF	TGTGCCAGCAGCTTTCAGTCGTACAATGAGCAGTTCTTC
TRBV7-6	15	TRBJ2-1	few	-	CASSSWSSLGNEQFF	TGTGCCAGCAGCTCGTGGAGTAGTCTCGGGAATGAGCAGTTCTTC
TRBV6-1	15	TRBJ2-1	-	-	CASTSLAGSYNEQFF	TGTGCCAGCACTTCCCTCGCAGGCTCCTACAATGAGCAGTTCTTC
TRBV9	15	TRBJ2-5	-	-	CASSVNLGAGETQYF	TGTGCCAGCAGCGTAAATTTGGGGGCGGGAGAGACCCAGTACTTC